The rows below give T cell receptor beta chains drawn from one sample of a study of T cells after posttransplantation cyclophosphamide. Clones were read by immunoSEQ multiplex PCR, and TCRdb kept only the in-frame ones, dropping some. This repertoire holds 30,000 to 45,000 clones, and none appear only once. The specimen sequenced was PBMCs. The receptors derive from a girl between 5 and 17 years old in good health, CMV-negative, and a related stem cell transplant donor. Each CDR3 is given with its conserved first and last residue. D genes are given only for firm matches. Where a row states a size, it is once, few, many or the class of an expanded clone; other rows omit it.

>-|TRBV30|TRBJ2-1|TRBD2
TGTGCCTGGAGTGGATGGACTAGCGGGAGGGCCGGTGAGCAGTTCTTC
CAWSGWTSGRAGEQFF
>many|TRBV15|TRBJ2-7|-
TGTGCCACCAGCAGAGAGGGGACATCTTACGAGCAGTACTTC
CATSREGTSYEQYF
>-|TRBV9|TRBJ1-1|-
TGTGCCAGCAGCGTAGGGGGGGGTACAGGGATGGGAATGAACACTGAAGCTTTCTTT
CASSVGGGTGMGMNTEAFF
>many|TRBV4-1|TRBJ2-2|TRBD1
TGCGCCAGCAGCCTCGACAGGGGAAGCACCGGGGAGCTGTTTTTT
CASSLDRGSTGELFF
>few|TRBV5-1|TRBJ2-4|TRBD1
TGCGCCAGCAGCTTGGACAGGGGGAACATTCAGTACTTC
CASSLDRGNIQYF
>many|TRBV5-4|TRBJ2-1|-
TGTGCCAGCAGCTTGCTAAATGAGCAGTTCTTC
CASSLLNEQFF
>few|TRBV7-6|TRBJ2-1|TRBD1
TGTGCCAGCAGTTCTAGCAGGGTAACAGGGGCCAATGAGCAGTTCTTC
CASSSSRVTGANEQFF
>-|TRBV29-1|TRBJ2-1|TRBD2
TGCGGGGTAGCGGGGCCTTACAATGAGCAGTTCTTC
CGVAGPYNEQFF
>few|TRBV5-1|TRBJ2-1|-
TGCGCCAGCAGCTTTCAGGGGATTGGAGTCAATGAGCAGTTCTTC
CASSFQGIGVNEQFF
>-|TRBV6-6|TRBJ1-4|-
TGTGCCAGCAGTTACTCGAAGGAAGGGGGATCTGAAAAACTGTTTTTT
CASSYSKEGGSEKLFF
>few|TRBV30|TRBJ1-5|-
TGTGCCTGGAGTAGGGCCCCGGGGCAGCCCCAGCATTTT
CAWSRAPGQPQHF
>few|TRBV6-6|TRBJ2-7|TRBD2
TGTGCCAGCAGTTACGGAGCGGGAACCTACGAGCAGTACTTC
CASSYGAGTYEQYF
>-|TRBV9|TRBJ2-2|TRBD2
TGTGCCAGCAGCTCTTCCCGGCTAGCGGGAGGAGGGACCGGGGAGCTGTTTTTT
CASSSSRLAGGGTGELFF
>many|TRBV5-5|TRBJ1-2|-
TGTGCCAGCAGCTACGGGAGGCAGGGAGGGGGCTATGGCTACACCTTC
CASSYGRQGGGYGYTF
>many|TRBV7-2|TRBJ2-3|TRBD2
TGTGCCAGCAGCTCCGAAGCGGGAGATGCAGATACGCAGTATTTT
CASSSEAGDADTQYF
>many|TRBV5-6|TRBJ2-7|TRBD2
TGTGCCAGCAGCTTGTACCCGTTAGATCCTAGCGGCTACGAGCAGTACTTC
CASSLYPLDPSGYEQYF
>many|TRBV11-2|TRBJ2-1|TRBD2
TGTGCCAGCAGCTTTCAGCGGGAGGGGCACAATGAGCAGTTCTTC
CASSFQREGHNEQFF
>many|TRBV6-4|TRBJ2-3|-
TGTGCCAGCAGTGATGGAGGGGGGGCCGCAGATACGCAGTATTTT
CASSDGGGAADTQYF
>few|TRBV29-1|TRBJ2-2|TRBD1
TGCAGCGGGGACAGGGCCACCGGGGAGCTGTTTTTT
CSGDRATGELFF
>few|TRBV11-2|TRBJ2-1|-
TGTGCCAGCAGCCGCGACCTACCGCAAGCGGGCAATGAGCAGTTCTTC
CASSRDLPQAGNEQFF
>many|TRBV6-5|TRBJ1-1|TRBD1
TGTGCCAGCAGTTCAGAGGGGGCGTACACTGAAGCTTTCTTT
CASSSEGAYTEAFF
>many|TRBV7-2|TRBJ2-1|-
TGTGCCAGCAGCCCAAAGACTAGGGCATTGGGCAATGAGCAGTTCTTC
CASSPKTRALGNEQFF
>few|TRBV5-6|TRBJ2-1|-
TGTGCCAGCAGCGACGAGCCTCTAGCTGGATACAATGAGCAGTTCTTC
CASSDEPLAGYNEQFF
>many|TRBV25-1|TRBJ1-2|-
TGTGCCACAACAGGGTCCTATGGCTACACCTTC
CATTGSYGYTF
>few|TRBV7-8|TRBJ2-5|-
TGTGCCAGCAGCTTAGTAGTACAGGGTGGAGAGACCCAGTACTTC
CASSLVVQGGETQYF
>many|TRBV2|TRBJ2-4|TRBD2
TGTGCCAGCAGTGTAGGCGGGGGAGCCAAAAACATTCAGTACTTC
CASSVGGGAKNIQYF
>-|TRBV5-1|TRBJ2-2|-
TGCGCCAGCAGCTTTAGCGGATCGAACACCGGGGAGCTGTTTTTT
CASSFSGSNTGELFF
>many|TRBV28|TRBJ1-1|-
TGTGCCAGCAATCCTTTCCGGGGGGCTGAAGCTTTCTTT
CASNPFRGAEAFF
>many|TRBV4-1|TRBJ1-2|-
TGCGCCAGCAGCCGAAGCGCCGCCAGGGCTAGTGACTATGGCTACACCTTC
CASSRSAARASDYGYTF
>many|TRBV14|TRBJ1-2|TRBD1
TGTGCCAGCAGCCACGACCAGGGGGTTTTGTATGGCTACACCTTC
CASSHDQGVLYGYTF
>few|TRBV5-1|TRBJ2-1|TRBD1
TGCGCCAGCAGCTTGAGGGCAGGGGGCTCCTACAATGAGCAGTTCTTC
CASSLRAGGSYNEQFF
>few|TRBV30|TRBJ1-6|TRBD1
TGTGCCTGGAGTGTACATAACAGGGGGCAAGGTTCACCCCTCCACTTT
CAWSVHNRGQGSPLHF
>many|TRBV18|TRBJ2-7|TRBD2
TGTGCCAGCTCACCGTACAACCGGGTCGGACTAGCGGATCCCTACGAGCAGTACTTC
CASSPYNRVGLADPYEQYF
>many|TRBV19|TRBJ2-1|-
TGTGCCAGTAGTATTTCCAGTCGGCAGGGGCATGAGCAGTTCTTC
CASSISSRQGHEQFF
>few|TRBV30|TRBJ2-7|TRBD2
TGTGCCTGGGGGCGGGATAGGACTAGCGGGGGTCTGAGACACGAGCAGTACTTC
CAWGRDRTSGGLRHEQYF
>-|TRBV6-1|TRBJ2-1|-
TGTGCCAGCATTTGGACTATGGGAAATGAGCAGTTCTTC
CASIWTMGNEQFF
>many|TRBV12-1|TRBJ1-5|-
TGTGCCAGCAGCCTTCAGGATGACAATAGCAATCAGCCCCAGCATTTT
CASSLQDDNSNQPQHF
>many|TRBV19|TRBJ2-3|TRBD1
TGTGCCAGTAGTATAGGGTTTGTAAGGGGGCTGAGCACAGATACGCAGTATTTT
CASSIGFVRGLSTDTQYF
>-|TRBV5-1|TRBJ1-2|-
TGCGCCAGCAGCTTGGGGGGGAGGTCTAACTATGGCTACACCTTC
CASSLGGRSNYGYTF
>-|TRBV27|TRBJ2-7|TRBD2
TGTGCCAGCAGTTTAGGTAGCGGGAGTTCCTACGAGCAGTACTTC
CASSLGSGSSYEQYF
>few|TRBV7-9|TRBJ2-4|TRBD1
TGTGCCAGCAGCCCAACAGGGGACAAAAACATTCAGTACTTC
CASSPTGDKNIQYF
>many|TRBV4-1|TRBJ2-5|-
TGCGCCAGCAGCCAAGATCTAGTTTCAGAAGAGACCCAGTACTTC
CASSQDLVSEETQYF
>many|TRBV27|TRBJ1-5|-
TGTGCCAGCAGTTCCGGGTGGATCGGCCAGCCCCAGCATTTT
CASSSGWIGQPQHF
>many|TRBV4-1|TRBJ1-2|-
TGCGCCAGCAGCCACATAGGACAGACTAACTATGGCTACACCTTC
CASSHIGQTNYGYTF
>many|TRBV5-1|TRBJ1-1|-
TGCGCCAGCAGAGCCACAGGGAACACTGAAGCTTTCTTT
CASRATGNTEAFF
>-|TRBV28|TRBJ2-7|TRBD1
TGTGCCAGCAGCCTAACGGGACAGGGGGCAGATGAGCAGTACTTC
CASSLTGQGADEQYF
>-|TRBV9|TRBJ1-6|TRBD1
TGTGCCAGCAGCGTAGGGGACAGCTCCTATAATTCACCCCTCCACTTT
CASSVGDSSYNSPLHF